These 15 T cell receptor beta chains originate from one sample sequenced in a study of T cells in localized non-small cell lung cancer (dated by TCRdb to 2018 to 2020). The protocol used for the library was the immunoSEQ multiplex PCR assay. TCRdb re-hosts the immuneACCESS table, in-frame sequences only. Its copies lack some clones; in the studies checked, an unresolved V gene accounts for under half of them, and the cause for the rest is not known. The sample table shows tens of thousands of clones, and about nine tenths are seen once. Clones ranked in the top ten supply around 5.6% of the sample. This sample comprised peripheral blood mononuclear cells, obtained before any cancer treatment. The origin of the receptors is a male donor older than 55 with stage II lung adenocarcinoma.

This chain connects TRBV5-1 to TRBJ1-2; 8 bases fit TRBD1. There are 14 residues in the CDR3. Germline V lookup: CDR1 SGHRS, CDR2 YFSETQ. The trim removed 7 bases at V and 4 bases at J, leaving 9 bases unmatched. CDR3 sequence (DNA): TGCGCCAGCTGTCCGGGACAGGTACTCTATGGCTACACCTTC. Its protein is CASCPGQVLYGYTF.

V is TRBV4-1 and J is TRBJ2-3; D uncertain. With 0 bases removed from V and 5 bases from J, the gap between germline ends came to 18 bases. The CDR3 has 17 residues. In germline, CDR1 is MGHRA, CDR2 YSYEKL. CDR3 region: CASSQEQVPTVGDTQYF. Written as DNA, the CDR3 is TGCGCCAGCAGCCAAGAGCAGGTTCCTACAGTTGGAGATACGCAGTATTTT.

The chain is built from TRBV5-4 and TRBJ1-1; D may be TRBD1 (5 bases). The germline V gene has CDR1 SGHNT and CDR2 YYREEE (reference sequence). This CDR3 comprises 13 residues. Trimming left V 4 bases short and J 5 bases short, with 12 bases between. The CDR3 DNA sequence: TGTGCCAGCAGCCGGGACTCCGGGACTGAAGCTTTCTTT. It encodes CASSRDSGTEAFF.

The genes are TRBV6-5 and TRBJ2-2, with 8 bases aligning to TRBD1. Trimming removed 6 bases from V and 6 bases from J; junction bases left unmatched: 9. Germline loops: CDR1 MNHEY, CDR2 SVGAGI. This CDR3 has 15 amino acids. The CDR3, as DNA: TGTGCCAGCAGAGAACAGGGGGGCCACCCCGGGGAGCTGTTTTTT. Encoded protein: CASREQGGHPGELFF.

This sequence joins TRBV7-8 and TRBJ2-1; tentative D call: TRBD1 (6 bases). Germline V gene data show CDR1 as SGHVS and CDR2 as FQNEAQ. V was shortened by 5 bases and J by 13 bases, with 12 bases between the two germline ends. CDR3 length: 11 residues. CDR3 sequence: CASSPQQGQFF. CDR3 DNA: TGTGCCAGCAGCCCCCAACAGGGTCAGTTCTTC.

The chain combines TRBV7-2 with TRBJ2-7, with D hard to call. Germline V gives CDR1 SGHTA, CDR2 FQGNSA. The CDR3 length is 12 residues. Trimming removed 8 bases from V and 1 base from J, with 9 bases in between. The CDR3 DNA reads TGTGCCAGCGGAGCAGGATCCTACGAGCAGTACTTC. This sequence encodes CASGAGSYEQYF.

The rearrangement links TRBV28 to TRBJ1-2; 7 bases line up with TRBD1. Per the germline V gene, CDR1 is MDHEN and CDR2 is SYDVKM. V lost 7 bases and J lost 3; bases outside the gene matches: 11. This CDR3 has 15 amino acids. DNA for the CDR3: TGTGCCAGCAATAAACCAGGGGGGAGCGACTATGGCTACACCTTC. This sequence encodes CASNKPGGSDYGYTF.

The J gene is TRBJ1-1, the V gene TRBV19; maybe TRBD1 (6 bases). The germline V gene encodes CDR1 LNHDA and CDR2 SQIVND (reference sequence). Trimming left V 3 bases short and J 2 bases short, with 10 bases between. CDR3 length: 14 residues. The CDR3 here is CASSIGTTNTEAFF. The CDR3, as DNA: TGTGCCAGTAGTATCGGGACAACTAACACTGAAGCTTTCTTT.

The chain couples TRBV6-4 to TRBJ1-2, with TRBD1 as a possible D gene (6 bases). Germline-derived CDR1 and CDR2 are MRHNA and SNTAGT. V lost 8 bases to trimming and J lost 8 bases, with 15 bases between them. The CDR3 is 12 amino acids. CDR3 nucleotides: TGTGCCAGCCAGGGGCAGGGTACGGGCTACACCTTC. Translating it yields CASQGQGTGYTF.

This chain joins TRBV6-5 and TRBJ1-2, with 8 bases that match TRBD1. The CDR3 extends over 15 amino acids. Germline lookup yields CDR1 MNHEY and CDR2 SVGAGI. V shed 7 bases and J 6 bases; nucleotides not matched to a gene: 13. CDR3 sequence (DNA): TGTGCCAGCAATGGGCCCAGACAGGGGACGAATGGCTACACCTTC. Protein product: CASNGPRQGTNGYTF.

This clone was detected only once. The rearrangement links TRBV14 to TRBJ2-3; D not resolved. Trimming removed 0 bases from V and 2 bases from J, with 6 bases in between. This CDR3 spans 14 amino acids. CDR1 SGHDN and CDR2 FVKESK come from the germline V gene. CDR3 bases: TGTGCCAGCAGCCAAGATCTGAACACAGATACGCAGTATTTT. Residues: CASSQDLNTDTQYF.

The chain uses TRBV7-2 and TRBJ2-2; D possibly corresponds to TRBD1 (5 bases). The ends were cut back, 3 bases at V and 7 bases at J, with 9 bases in the middle. CDR3 length: 13 amino acids. CDR1 and CDR2 from the germline V gene are SGHTA and FQGNSA. The CDR3 DNA sequence: TGTGCCAGCAGCTTCCAGGGTGTCGGGGAGCTGTTTTTT. Its translation is CASSFQGVGELFF.

The V and J genes are TRBV29-1 and TRBJ1-1; D gene unclear. This CDR3 has 12 residues. Per the germline V gene, CDR1 is SQVTM and CDR2 is ANQGSEA. The CDR3 here is CGWAREFGKAFF. CDR3 nucleotide sequence: TGCGGTTGGGCTCGCGAGTTTGGGAAAGCTTTCTTT.

J is TRBJ2-3 and V is TRBV29-1; the match to TRBD2 covers 15 bases. The CDR3 covers 15 residues. Germline V lookup: CDR1 SQVTM, CDR2 ANQGSEA. The V and J ends lost 7 bases and 4 bases, in that order; junction bases with no gene match: 6. CDR3 amino acids: CSEWTSGRAADTQYF. The CDR3 DNA reads as TGCAGCGAGTGGACTAGCGGGAGGGCGGCAGATACGCAGTATTTT.

This clone was observed once. V gene TRBV9 combines with J gene TRBJ2-2; 9 bases fit TRBD2. This CDR3 is 17 amino acids long. With V trimmed by 0 bases and J by 3 bases, 6 bases remained unmatched. CDR1 and CDR2 (germline): SGDLS, YYNGEE. CDR3 protein: CASSVAGREGDTGELFF. CDR3 DNA sequence: TGTGCCAGCAGCGTAGCGGGGCGGGAGGGCGACACCGGGGAGCTGTTTTTT.